This passage covers 13 T cell receptor beta chains from one sample sequenced in a study of spatial heterogeneity in lung cancer. Via MiXCR, TCRdb re-called the 5' RACE reads, giving one row per CDR3 protein. The sample contains about 75,000 distinct CDR3 sequences, roughly 14% of which appear only once. The time point denotes: sample taken at primary tumor resection. In each case, whole RNA from tumor, nontumor lung or frozen PBMC was sequenced unsorted. Sequenced material: PBMCs, taken at surgery. These TCRs come from a male donor with early-stage non-small cell lung cancer.

This clonotype was counted only a few times. The V gene is TRBV6-1, the J gene TRBJ2-1; TRBD2 agrees at 11 bases. Germline V gene data show CDR1 as MNHNS and CDR2 as SASEGT. CDR3 size: 13 residues. V dropped 11 bases and J dropped 6; count of bases not matched to a gene: 6. CDR3 in DNA: TGTGCCTGTAGCGGGAGGGCCCTCAATGAGCAGTTCTTC. Protein: CACSGRALNEQFF.

This clonotype showed up many times. The chain is built from TRBV7-9 and TRBJ2-5, with 11 nucleotides matching TRBD2. V shed 5 bases and J 4 bases; nucleotides not matched to a gene: 3. Per the germline V gene, CDR1 is SEHNR and CDR2 is FQNEAQ (reference sequence). The CDR3 contains 14 residues. DNA of the CDR3: TGTGCCAGCAGCCCCGGGACTAGCGGAGAGACCCAGTACTTC. It is translated as CASSPGTSGETQYF. The entire variable domain, with the rest obtained from reference TRBV7-9 and TRBJ2-5, is as follows: DTGVSQNPRHKITKRGQNVTFRCDPISEHNRLYWYRQTLGQGPEFLTYFQNEAQLEKSRLLSDRFSAERPKGSFSTLEIQRTEQGDSAMYLCASSPGTSGETQYFGPGTRLLVL.

This clonotype was detected ten times or more. The gene calls are TRBV5-1 and TRBJ2-6; tentatively, D is TRBD2 (6 bases). CDR3 size: 18 residues. Trimming took off 4 bases at V and 2 bases at J, with 19 bases between the two ends. Germline assignment: CDR1 SGHRS and CDR2 YFSETQ. As DNA, the CDR3 is TGCGCCAGCAGCCTGGGGAAAGGTGGCGGGACTGGGGCCAACGTCCTGACTTTC. Translating it yields CASSLGKGGGTGANVLTF.

This clonotype was seen a few times. The rearrangement links TRBV24-1 to TRBJ2-1; D perhaps matches TRBD1 (5 bases). Trimming cost V 6 bases and J 5 bases, with 7 bases left between them. The CDR3 runs 12 residues. Germline V CDR1 and CDR2: KGHDR, SFDVKD. CDR3 residues: CATSPRDNEQFF. The DNA of the CDR3 is TGTGCCACCAGTCCCAGGGACAATGAGCAGTTCTTC.

This clonotype came up a few times. The genes are TRBV19 and TRBJ1-1, with D hard to call. CDR1 and CDR2 (germline): LNHDA, SQIVND (reference sequence). V was trimmed by 4 bases and J by 0 bases, leaving 6 bases between them. The CDR3 runs 13 residues. The CDR3 loop is CASSNRLNTEAFF. CDR3 nucleotides: TGTGCCAGTAGTAACCGGCTGAACACTGAAGCTTTCTTT.

This clonotype appeared a few times. The V gene is TRBV7-2, the J gene TRBJ1-1; 11 positions agree with TRBD1. In germline, CDR1 is SGHTA, CDR2 FQGNSA. This CDR3 has 15 amino acids. V lost 5 bases to trimming and J lost 6 bases; unmatched junction nucleotides: 8. This chain's CDR3 is CASSTWTGGSAEAFF. CDR3 bases: TGTGCCAGCAGCACCTGGACAGGGGGCTCGGCTGAAGCTTTCTTT. Using reference TRBV7-2 and TRBJ1-1 for the parts outside the CDR3, the full variable domain is GAGVSQSPSNKVTEKGKDVELRCDPISGHTALYWYRQSLGQGLEFLIYFQGNSAPDKSGLPSDRFSAERTGGSVSTLTIQRTQQEDSAVYLCASSTWTGGSAEAFFGQGTRLTVV.

This clonotype was recorded many times. The chain recombines TRBV11-2 with TRBJ2-1, with 10 nucleotides matching TRBD1. The CDR3 is 15 residues long. Germline V lookup: CDR1 SGHAT, CDR2 FQNNGV. The trim removed 5 bases at V and 5 bases at J, leaving 6 bases unmatched. The CDR3 nucleotides read TGTGCCAGCAGCACGAGTGGGACAGGGGACAATGAGCAGTTCTTC. This sequence encodes CASSTSGTGDNEQFF.

V and J are TRBV5-4 and TRBJ2-5; D not certain. Germline V gives CDR1 SGHNT, CDR2 YYREEE (reference sequence). V lost 0 bases, J lost 1 base, and 7 bases lay in between. The CDR3 consists of 14 residues. CDR3 coding DNA: TGTGCCAGCAGCTTGGGCGTCGTCCAAGAGACCCAGTACTTC. This sequence encodes CASSLGVVQETQYF.

In regard to this clonotype: A much more abundant neighbour one base away suggests this may be a read error. The gene calls are TRBV28 and TRBJ2-7, with 10 bases identical to TRBD2. Germline V gene lookup returns CDR1 MDHEN and CDR2 SYDVKM. The CDR3 contains 15 residues. Trimming at V came to 4 bases and at J to 5 bases, leaving 8 bases not matched to a gene. The CDR3 DNA follows: TGTGCCAGCAGTTCCCTAGCGGGAGCCAGAAACGAGCAGTACTTC. Translation gives CASSSLAGARNEQYF.

This chain joins TRBV27 and TRBJ1-2; no clear D. Germline V gene lookup returns CDR1 MNHEY and CDR2 SMNVEV (reference sequence). Deletions cut 5 bases from V and 7 bases from J, with 14 bases between. The CDR3 covers 13 residues. CDR3 protein: CASSGRETSGYTF. The CDR3 DNA reads TGTGCCAGCAGTGGGCGGGAAACAAGTGGCTACACCTTC.

The chain uses TRBV12-3 or TRBV12-4 and TRBJ1-2; no firm D call. V was trimmed by 7 bases and J by 8 bases, leaving 20 bases between them. CDR3 size: 14 residues. The CDR3, as DNA: TGTGCCAGCACGACCGGAGGCCCCCCGAGGGGCTACACCTTC. Translated: CASTTGGPPRGYTF.

The chain links TRBV12-3 or TRBV12-4 to TRBJ1-5; D unclear. Trimming left V 1 base short and J 0 bases short, with 4 bases between. The CDR3 covers 14 residues. The CDR3 coding sequence is TGTGCCAGCAGTTTAGACAGTAGCAATCAGCCCCAGCATTTT. This sequence encodes CASSLDSSNQPQHF.

Ten or more counts support this clonotype. The chain has TRBV29-1 and TRBJ2-7, with 10 bases identical to TRBD1. The germline V gene has CDR1 SQVTM and CDR2 ANQGSEA. J was trimmed by 7 bases and V by 6 bases; bases with no gene match: 9. The CDR3 is 13 amino acids. CDR3 nucleotide sequence: TGCAGCGTATTAGACAGGGGGCTATGGGAGCAGTACTTC. Its protein product is CSVLDRGLWEQYF.